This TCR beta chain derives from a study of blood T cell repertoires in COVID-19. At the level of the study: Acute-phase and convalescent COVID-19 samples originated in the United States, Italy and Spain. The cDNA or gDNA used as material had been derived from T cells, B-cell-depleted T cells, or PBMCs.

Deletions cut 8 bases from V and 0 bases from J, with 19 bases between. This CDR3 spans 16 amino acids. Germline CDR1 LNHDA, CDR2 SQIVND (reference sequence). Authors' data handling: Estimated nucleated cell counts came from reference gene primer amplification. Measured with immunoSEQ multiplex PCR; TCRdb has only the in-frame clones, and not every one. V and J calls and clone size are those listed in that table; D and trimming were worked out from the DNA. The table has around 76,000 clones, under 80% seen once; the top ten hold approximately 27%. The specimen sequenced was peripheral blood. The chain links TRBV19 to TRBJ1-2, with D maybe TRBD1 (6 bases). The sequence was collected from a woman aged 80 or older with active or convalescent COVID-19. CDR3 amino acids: CASGFKDSLTNYGYTF. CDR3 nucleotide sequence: TGTGCCAGTGGGTTTAAGGACAGCCTAACTAACTATGGCTACACCTTC.